This T cell receptor (beta chain) is drawn from a study of CD8 T cells in ankylosing spondylitis. Whole-study findings and limits: The study identified a TCR beta motif of seven or eight highly homologous variants that appeared characteristic of ankylosing spondylitis blood.

Quantitative 5'-RACE with molecular barcodes produced the TCR beta libraries. MiXCR, run by TCRdb on the 5' RACE reads, gives a single entry per CDR3 protein. This sample has just over 350,000 distinct CDR3 sequences, with 20% to 25% found just once. About this clonotype: What it recognizes is unknown.

With V trimmed by 5 bases and J by 0 bases, 13 bases remained unmatched. The CDR3 is made up of 20 amino acids. Germline-derived CDR1 and CDR2 are SGHTA and FQGTGA. The receptor was derived from a male donor with ankylosing spondylitis or in good health (not recorded which). The chain recombines TRBV7-3 with TRBJ2-1, with 13 bases matching TRBD2. The sample comprised blood, either unsorted or a sorted T cell fraction (not recorded which). DNA for the CDR3: TGTGCCAGCAGCCACACCGGGACTAGCGGGACCCCGTCCTCCTACAATGAGCAGTTCTTC. Amino acid sequence: CASSHTGTSGTPSSYNEQFF.